Sequencing of this T cell receptor (beta chain) was carried out in a study of control samples from healthy donors and cancer patients. The germline V gene has CDR1 SGHTS and CDR2 YDEGEE. With 1 base removed from V and 5 bases from J, the gap between germline ends came to 9 bases. The CDR3 contains 13 residues. The method was immunoSEQ multiplex PCR; TCRdb's version includes in-frame clones alone and lacks a portion of them. Among some 74,000 clones listed, approximately 86% were seen once. The clonotype originates from a man in his 60s in good health. Sequencing used blood. The chain is built from TRBV5-8 and TRBJ2-5, with D maybe TRBD1 (5 bases). CDR3 sequence (DNA): TGTGCCAGCAGCTTGTCCAGGGTGGAGACCCAGTACTTC. Encoded protein: CASSLSRVETQYF.